Below, 22 T cell receptor beta chains from the same sample are listed, as sequenced in a study of healthy donors' naive CD4 and CD8 T cells. A linear amplification protocol produced the TCR libraries from around 0.55 ug of total RNA. Each CDR3 protein gets one entry after TCRdb re-called the reads with MiXCR. This sample has 150,000 to 200,000 distinct CDR3 sequences, with 65% to 75% found just once. The sample taken for sequencing was naive CD4+ and CD8+ T cells sorted from blood, pooled from several donors. The receptors stem from a pool of human donors in good health; the sample pools cells from several healthy donors.

This sequence joins TRBV30 and TRBJ2-7; 9 bases line up with TRBD2. This CDR3 region has 14 residues. The V segment lost 3 bases and the J segment 1 base; nucleotides outside the gene matches: 4. The germline V gene encodes CDR1 GTSNPN and CDR2 SVGIG (reference sequence). The CDR3 nucleotides read TGTGCCTGGAGGCGGCGGGGGGGTTCCTACGAGCAGTACTTC. This translates into CAWRRRGGSYEQYF.

The rearrangement joins TRBV20-1 to TRBJ1-6; D ambiguous. The CDR3 covers 16 residues. CDR1 is DFQATT and CDR2 is SNEGSKA in the germline V gene (reference sequence). V dropped 7 bases and J dropped 0 bases, with 16 bases sitting between them. In DNA form, the CDR3 reads TGCAGTGTTCCTTATCGGGAAAACTCCTATAATTCACCCCTCCACTTT. This codes for CSVPYRENSYNSPLHF.

This clonotype appeared once. This sequence joins TRBV10-3 and TRBJ1-1; possible D gene TRBD1, 6 bases. Trimming removed 4 bases from V and 1 base from J, with 13 bases in between. The length of the CDR3 is 15 residues. Per the germline V gene, CDR1 is ENHRY and CDR2 is SYGVKD. The DNA of the CDR3 is TGTGCCATCAGTGCTACCGGGACACCGAACACTGAAGCTTTCTTT. This encodes CAISATGTPNTEAFF.

V usage is TRBV27 and J usage is TRBJ2-1, with a weak D call TRBD2 (6 bases). CDR1 and CDR2 (germline): MNHEY, SMNVEV (reference sequence). The length of the CDR3 is 18 residues. V was clipped by 1 base and J by 4 bases, with 20 bases between them. CDR3: CASSLYSGLLHGYNEQFF. The CDR3 DNA follows: TGTGCCAGCAGTTTATATAGCGGCCTTCTACATGGGTACAATGAGCAGTTCTTC.

This chain uses TRBV19 with TRBJ1-2; D is possibly TRBD1 (6 bases). Deletions cut 5 bases from V and 7 bases from J, with 17 bases between. Germline lookup yields CDR1 LNHDA and CDR2 SQIVND (reference sequence). This CDR3 is 14 amino acids long. CDR3 sequence reads: CASSPLTGAGGYTF. The CDR3 DNA reads as TGTGCCAGTAGTCCCTTGACAGGAGCCGGTGGCTACACCTTC.

This chain uses TRBV19 with TRBJ2-3, with D possibly being TRBD1 (5 bases). V was cut by 6 bases and J by 0 bases, with 22 bases left in between. The CDR3 is 18 amino acids. Germline V gene data show CDR1 as LNHDA and CDR2 as SQIVND (reference sequence). CDR3 DNA: TGTGCCAGTAGCTCCGCTGGACAAGAAACAGCTAGCACAGATACGCAGTATTTT. Its protein product is CASSSAGQETASTDTQYF.

The chain employs TRBV30 and TRBJ2-5; D gene uncertain. V lost 1 base, J lost 6 bases, and 6 bases lay in between. The germline CDR1 and CDR2 sequences are GTSNPN and SVGIG (reference sequence). CDR3 size: 11 residues. The CDR3 is CAWSGFKTQYF. The CDR3 DNA reads TGTGCCTGGAGTGGGTTTAAGACCCAGTACTTC.

The chain carries TRBV29-1 and TRBJ2-7, with 8 bases matching TRBD2. Germline V lookup: CDR1 SQVTM, CDR2 ANQGSEA. This CDR3 contains 12 residues. Trimming at V came to 6 bases and at J to 3 bases, leaving 4 bases not matched to a gene. The CDR3 sequence: CSVGTRVYEQYF. Written as DNA, the CDR3 is TGCAGCGTGGGGACTAGAGTCTACGAGCAGTACTTC.

Details on this clonotype: Its ends do not fully match the called genes, so a read error is possible. This chain uses TRBV15 with TRBJ1-2; the D is unclear. This CDR3 spans 14 amino acids. CDR1 and CDR2 from the germline V gene are LNHNV and YYDKDF (reference sequence). The CDR3 loop reads CATSRDFGGNGYTF. The CDR3 DNA follows: TGTGCCACCAGCAGAGATTTTGGAGGGAACGGCTACACTTTC.

In its sample, this clonotype was seen a few times. The gene calls are TRBV6-2 or TRBV6-3 and TRBJ2-7; 8 bases fit TRBD2. Germline lookup yields CDR1 MNHEY and CDR2 SVGEGT. The junction had 12 bases not matched to a gene; V was cut back by 6 bases and J by 2 bases. The CDR3 loop spans 16 amino acids. CDR3 protein: CASSPNRREATYEQYF. CDR3 in DNA: TGTGCCAGCAGCCCCAATCGGCGGGAGGCTACCTACGAGCAGTACTTC.

This chain joins TRBV11-1 and TRBJ1-1; tentative D call: TRBD1 (5 bases). Germline V gives CDR1 SGHAT, CDR2 FQDESV (reference sequence). V lost 3 bases and J 6 bases, leaving 11 bases between the germline ends. The CDR3 length is 13 residues. DNA of the CDR3: TGTGCCAGCAGCTTGGCAGGGCTCGCTGAAGCTTTCTTT. The encoded protein is CASSLAGLAEAFF.

The chain employs TRBV27 and TRBJ1-6; a possible D gene is TRBD1 (6 bases). Trimming stripped 4 bases from V and 2 bases from J, with 9 bases between. The germline V gene has CDR1 MNHEY and CDR2 SMNVEV (reference sequence). This CDR3 is 15 amino acids long. In DNA, the CDR3 is TGTGCCAGCAGTTCAGGGGCGGCCTATAATTCACCCCTCCACTTT. Its translation is CASSSGAAYNSPLHF.

J is TRBJ1-3 and V is TRBV4-3; D unresolved. V was pared by 0 bases and J by 4 bases, with 13 bases between. The V gene's germline CDR1 is LGHNA and CDR2 YSLEER. There are 16 residues in the CDR3. The CDR3: CASSQDGVPRGNTIYF. The CDR3 nucleotides are TGCGCCAGCAGCCAAGATGGGGTTCCGCGAGGAAACACCATATATTTT.

This clonotype was observed a few times. V and J are TRBV29-1 and TRBJ2-7, with 9 bases that match TRBD2. The germline CDR1 and CDR2 sequences are SQVTM and ANQGSEA. The CDR3 covers 14 residues. V trimming: 4 bases; J trimming: 2 bases; junction bases outside the gene matches: 6. The CDR3 nucleotides are TGCAGCGTTGCGATTAGCGGGAGCCCCTACGAGCAGTACTTC. As protein: CSVAISGSPYEQYF.

The rearrangement joins TRBV29-1 to TRBJ1-2; a weak D match, TRBD1 (5 bases). The germline gives CDR1 SQVTM, CDR2 ANQGSEA. CDR3 length: 12 residues. V lost 6 bases to trimming and J lost 2 bases, with 10 bases between them. The CDR3 loop reads CSVGDGNYGYTF. DNA of the CDR3: TGCAGCGTAGGGGACGGCAACTATGGCTACACCTTC.

The chain uses TRBV15 and TRBJ2-7; D not certain. The V gene's germline CDR1 is LNHNV and CDR2 YYDKDF (reference sequence). V was pared by 0 bases and J by 3 bases, with 6 bases between. This CDR3 comprises 13 residues. CDR3 region: CATSRDPGYEQYF. Written as DNA, the CDR3 is TGTGCCACCAGCAGAGATCCGGGCTACGAGCAGTACTTC. The entire variable domain, with the rest obtained from reference TRBV15 and TRBJ2-7, is as follows: DAMVIQNPRYQVTQFGKPVTLSCSQTLNHNVMYWYQQKSSQAPKLLFHYYDKDFNNEADTPDNFQSRRPNTSFCFLDIRSPGLGDTAMYLCATSRDPGYEQYFGPGTRLTVT.

The rearrangement uses TRBV29-1 and TRBJ2-7; 9 bases map to TRBD1. Germline CDR1 reads SQVTM; CDR2 reads ANQGSEA. The J segment lost 1 base and the V segment lost 6 bases, leaving 7 bases of the junction unmatched. The CDR3 sequence is 14 residues long. The CDR3 loop is CSVSSGTGSYEQYF. The CDR3 region has the DNA TGCAGCGTCTCCTCCGGGACAGGGTCCTACGAGCAGTACTTC.

The chain has TRBV30 and TRBJ2-7; D unclear. V was clipped by 2 bases and J by 2 bases, with 16 bases between them. CDR1 and CDR2 (germline): GTSNPN, SVGIG (reference sequence). This CDR3 region has 15 residues. The chain's CDR3 is CAWSTKAGLPYEQYV. CDR3 coding DNA: TGTGCCTGGAGTACTAAGGCCGGGCTTCCCTACGAGCAGTACGTC.

The genes are TRBV28 and TRBJ2-5, with D hard to call. The V and J ends lost 8 bases and 1 base respectively, with 20 bases between them. This CDR3 spans 16 amino acids. CDR1 is MDHEN, CDR2 SYDVKM, per germline. The CDR3 here is CASATAFIRAQETQYF. The CDR3 DNA is TGTGCCAGCGCCACAGCGTTCATACGCGCCCAAGAGACCCAGTACTTC.

The rearrangement uses TRBV29-1 and TRBJ2-1; 12 bases map to TRBD2. The junction had 14 bases not matched to a gene; V was cut back by 8 bases and J by 9 bases. CDR1 SQVTM and CDR2 ANQGSEA come from the germline V gene. This CDR3 spans 15 amino acids. CDR3 protein: CSLETSGSSRGEQFF. CDR3 DNA sequence: TGCAGCCTGGAGACTAGCGGGAGTAGTCGCGGTGAGCAGTTCTTC.

This clonotype turned up a few times. The rearrangement uses TRBV19 and TRBJ1-1; unclear D gene. Trimming stripped 3 bases from V and 7 bases from J, with 18 bases between. Germline CDR1 and CDR2: LNHDA and SQIVND (reference sequence). The CDR3 loop spans 15 amino acids. The CDR3 DNA reads as TGTGCCAGTAGTATTAGGTCAGCGGGTTCGGATGAAGCTTTCTTT. Protein product: CASSIRSAGSDEAFF.

J is TRBJ2-7 and V is TRBV29-1, with TRBD1 matching 8 bases. V shed 2 bases, J shed 4 bases, and the junction held 10 bases outside the gene matches. CDR3 length: 15 residues. CDR1 SQVTM and CDR2 ANQGSEA come from the germline V gene. CDR3 in amino acids: CSVEKRRQGAYEQYF. The CDR3 DNA sequence: TGCAGCGTTGAAAAGCGTCGGCAGGGGGCTTACGAGCAGTACTTC.